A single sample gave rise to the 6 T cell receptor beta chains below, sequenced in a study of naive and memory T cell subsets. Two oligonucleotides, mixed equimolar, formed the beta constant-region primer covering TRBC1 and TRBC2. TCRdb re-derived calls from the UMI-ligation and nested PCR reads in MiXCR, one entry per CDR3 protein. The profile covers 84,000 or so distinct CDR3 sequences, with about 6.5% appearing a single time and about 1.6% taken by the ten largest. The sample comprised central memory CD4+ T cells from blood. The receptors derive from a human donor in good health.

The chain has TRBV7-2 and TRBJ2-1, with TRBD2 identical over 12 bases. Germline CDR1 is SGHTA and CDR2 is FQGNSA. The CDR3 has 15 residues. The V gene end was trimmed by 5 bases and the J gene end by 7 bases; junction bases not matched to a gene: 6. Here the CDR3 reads CASSLTSGRRNEQFF. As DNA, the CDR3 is TGTGCCAGCAGCCTGACTAGCGGGAGAAGAAATGAGCAGTTCTTC.

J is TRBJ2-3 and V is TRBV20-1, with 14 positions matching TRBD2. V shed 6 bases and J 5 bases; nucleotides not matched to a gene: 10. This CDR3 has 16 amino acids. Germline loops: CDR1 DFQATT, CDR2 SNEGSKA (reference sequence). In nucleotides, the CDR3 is TGCAGTGCCGAAGGACTAGCGGGGGGCGGTATAGATACGCAGTATTTT. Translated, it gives CSAEGLAGGGIDTQYF.

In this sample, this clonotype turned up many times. DNA for the CDR3: TGTGCCAGCATCAATAGCGGGACAGGGGGCCAGCCCCAGCATTTT. Translated, it gives CASINSGTGGQPQHF. This rearrangement joins TRBV6-2 or TRBV6-3 to TRBJ1-5, with TRBD1 matching 12 bases. CDR1 and CDR2 from the germline V gene are MNHEY and SVGEGT. This CDR3 region has 15 residues. The V and J ends lost 7 bases and 7 bases, in that order; junction bases with no gene match: 8.

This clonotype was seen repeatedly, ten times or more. The CDR3, as DNA: TGTGCCAGCAGTTTAGCAGGACAGACCTACGAGCAGTACTTC. It specifies CASSLAGQTYEQYF. V is TRBV12-3 or TRBV12-4 and J is TRBJ2-7, with a tentative D call TRBD1 (6 bases). The CDR3 contains 14 residues. V gave up 0 bases and J gave up 2 bases, with 8 bases separating them.

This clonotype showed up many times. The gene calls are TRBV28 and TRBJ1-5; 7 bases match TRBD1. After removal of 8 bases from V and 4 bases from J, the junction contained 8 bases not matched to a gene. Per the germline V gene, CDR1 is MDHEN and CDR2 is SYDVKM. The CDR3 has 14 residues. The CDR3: CASEQGRANQPQHF. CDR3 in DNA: TGTGCCAGCGAACAGGGGCGGGCGAATCAGCCCCAGCATTTT.

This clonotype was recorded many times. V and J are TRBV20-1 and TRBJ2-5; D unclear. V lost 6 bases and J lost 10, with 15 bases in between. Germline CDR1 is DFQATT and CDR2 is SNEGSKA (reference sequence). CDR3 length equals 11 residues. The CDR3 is CSAPDSANQYF. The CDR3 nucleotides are TGCAGTGCGCCGGATTCAGCCAACCAGTACTTC.